This is a list of T cell receptor beta chains from one sample in a study of lymphopenia after photon versus proton radiotherapy. The repertoire was sequenced with immunoSEQ multiplex PCR; TCRdb's copy has only in-frame clones and lacks some. The data contain about 68,000 clones, more than 75% of them singletons. The sequenced sample was peripheral blood, obtained from a patient treated with photon-based radiotherapy. These receptors all stem from a woman aged 70-85 years with pancreatic cancer. CDR3s leave out the opening cysteine and the closing phenylalanine or tryptophan. The D gene is left open where the match is weak. Size tells how often a clone was seen (once, few, many) or the class of an expanded clone, and some rows leave it out.

V gene: TRBV28; D gene: .; clone size: .; CDR3 protein: ASSRIRSGANVLT
V gene: TRBV18; D gene: .; clone size: .; CDR3 protein: ASSGGDYGYT
V gene: TRBV4-1; D gene: .; clone size: .; CDR3 protein: ASSPHRDTEAF
V gene: TRBV4-3; D gene: TRBD1; clone size: .; CDR3 protein: ASSHPRDRVSDTQY
V gene: TRBV18; D gene: .; clone size: .; CDR3 protein: ASSPQGYTEAF
V gene: TRBV5-6; D gene: .; clone size: .; CDR3 protein: ASKGLSGNTIY
V gene: TRBV7-9; D gene: .; clone size: .; CDR3 protein: ASSLRASGFTDTQY
V gene: TRBV7-2; D gene: TRBD1; clone size: .; CDR3 protein: ASSLYYSGQSSTDTQY
V gene: TRBV30; D gene: .; clone size: .; CDR3 protein: AWSDKGGAVAGELF
V gene: TRBV7-2; D gene: .; clone size: .; CDR3 protein: ASSPSSGIDTQY
V gene: TRBV13; D gene: .; clone size: once; CDR3 protein: ASSLGHPPLQF
V gene: TRBV28; D gene: TRBD1; clone size: .; CDR3 protein: ASRTGTGYEQY
V gene: TRBV19; D gene: .; clone size: .; CDR3 protein: ASSSPGIPTEDYEQY
V gene: TRBV27; D gene: .; clone size: .; CDR3 protein: ASRQAYEQY
V gene: TRBV7-2; D gene: .; clone size: .; CDR3 protein: ASSLVGNGGNTIY
V gene: TRBV30; D gene: .; clone size: .; CDR3 protein: AWSRQSYEQY
V gene: TRBV19; D gene: TRBD1; clone size: once; CDR3 protein: ASRRAGQGFYEQY
V gene: TRBV9; D gene: .; clone size: .; CDR3 protein: ASSPRLEANEQF
V gene: TRBV28; D gene: .; clone size: .; CDR3 protein: AIGEWVYNEQF
V gene: TRBV28; D gene: .; clone size: .; CDR3 protein: ASSFKYEQY
V gene: TRBV5-1; D gene: .; clone size: .; CDR3 protein: ASSSEPPEQGWDQETQY
V gene: TRBV4-2; D gene: .; clone size: .; CDR3 protein: ASSQDLSARAYNEQF
V gene: TRBV27; D gene: .; clone size: .; CDR3 protein: ASSLGRAYGYT
V gene: TRBV25-1; D gene: .; clone size: .; CDR3 protein: ASVSPGRMNTEAF
V gene: TRBV6-6; D gene: .; clone size: .; CDR3 protein: ASSSHTPVEAF
V gene: TRBV30; D gene: .; clone size: .; CDR3 protein: AWSRTEAEQY
V gene: TRBV18; D gene: TRBD1; clone size: .; CDR3 protein: ASSPDRAHEQY
V gene: TRBV5-1; D gene: .; clone size: .; CDR3 protein: ASSFRGLENIQY
V gene: TRBV7-9; D gene: TRBD2; clone size: .; CDR3 protein: ASSQAGTSGRSEEGEQF
V gene: TRBV4-2; D gene: .; clone size: .; CDR3 protein: ASSQAQRARVYEQY
V gene: TRBV2; D gene: .; clone size: .; CDR3 protein: ASSERGGSFNYGYT
V gene: TRBV4-3; D gene: TRBD2; clone size: .; CDR3 protein: ASSQGPSGYNEQF
V gene: TRBV5-1; D gene: TRBD2; clone size: .; CDR3 protein: ASSLLTSGRAGYNEQF
V gene: TRBV2; D gene: .; clone size: .; CDR3 protein: ASSQASSPPYNEQF
V gene: TRBV5-4; D gene: TRBD1; clone size: .; CDR3 protein: ASSPGQGAGQPQH
V gene: TRBV27; D gene: TRBD2; clone size: .; CDR3 protein: ASSLQRGPSDTQY